This T cell receptor (beta chain) was observed in a study of identical twins. General observations from the study: Among out-of-frame alpha sequences shared by twins, low generation probability occurred in excess.

Each CDR3 protein is one row after TCRdb ran MiXCR on the 5' RACE reads. The sample lists hundreds of thousands of distinct CDR3 sequences; about 20% were seen once. The V gene end was trimmed by 11 bases and the J gene end by 4 bases; junction bases not matched to a gene: 7. This CDR3 has 13 amino acids. As concerns this clonotype: The antigen is undetermined.

Separately, the same data were catalogued under a study of T cells expressing NK-cell markers.

The rearrangement uses TRBV12-3 or TRBV12-4 and TRBJ2-7, with 11 positions matching TRBD1. Sequences were obtained from PBMCs. The source is a woman between 18 and 29 years old in good health. The CDR3 loop reads CASGGQGEYEQYF. The DNA of the CDR3 is TGTGCCTCCGGGGGACAGGGGGAGTACGAGCAGTACTTC.